These 7 T cell receptor beta chains were all obtained from the same sample, sequenced in a study of Ad26.COV2.S vaccination and SARS-CoV-2 variants. Sequenced by immunoSEQ multiplex PCR; TCRdb stores in-frame clones only, minus some. The data show fewer than 800,000 clones, about 90% seen once. This sample's treatment: over 15 received Ad26.COV2.S at low or high dose, single or two shots; several received placebo; per-sample allocation not given. Specimens were obtained on day 63 following the first vaccine or placebo injection. The sample in question was peripheral blood, obtained in a trial of Ad26.COV2.S vaccine versus placebo. These receptors originate from a person between 18 and 59 years old who received the Ad26.COV2.S COVID-19 vaccine or a placebo.

The gene calls are TRBV6-2 or TRBV6-3 and TRBJ1-2; TRBD1 matches 8 bases. J was trimmed by 7 bases and V by 6 bases; bases with no gene match: 7. The CDR3 totals 13 residues. CDR1 is MNHEY, CDR2 SVGEGT, per germline. The CDR3 spells CASSPTGAFGYTF. Written as DNA, the CDR3 is TGTGCCAGCAGCCCGACAGGGGCCTTTGGCTACACCTTC.

This chain connects TRBV29-1 to TRBJ2-5; 7 bases match TRBD1. This CDR3 spans 12 amino acids. CDR1 and CDR2 (germline): SQVTM, ANQGSEA. Trimming cost V 8 bases and J 1 base; bases outside gene matches: 4. The CDR3 DNA reads TGCAGCACCGGGACAGCCCAAGAGACCCAGTACTTC. It codes for CSTGTAQETQYF.

V gene TRBV12-5 combines with J gene TRBJ2-6; 7 positions agree with TRBD1. V lost 1 base to trimming and J lost 2 bases; unmatched junction nucleotides: 2. The CDR3 is made up of 16 amino acids. Per the germline V gene, CDR1 is LGHNT and CDR2 is FRNRAP. The CDR3 is CASGLGTGTGANVLTF. The CDR3 coding sequence is TGTGCTAGTGGTTTGGGGACAGGAACTGGGGCCAACGTCCTGACTTTC.

Notes on this clone: Other nucleotide sequences from this sample produce the same CDR3. The chain couples TRBV7-9 to TRBJ1-3; D gene ambiguous. Germline-derived CDR1 and CDR2 are SEHNR and FQNEAQ (reference sequence). Trimming pared 3 bases from V and 4 bases from J, leaving 4 bases between. The CDR3 is made up of 12 amino acids. The CDR3 DNA reads as TGTGCCAGCAGCTTGGAAGGAAACACCATATATTTT. Translation: CASSLEGNTIYF.

The chain couples TRBV20-1 to TRBJ2-6; no reliable D call. Trimming pared 3 bases from V and 0 bases from J, leaving 3 bases between. There are 13 residues in the CDR3. Germline CDR1 and CDR2: DFQATT and SNEGSKA (reference sequence). The CDR3: CSASTSGANVLTF. CDR3 in DNA: TGCAGTGCTAGTACCTCTGGGGCCAACGTCCTGACTTTC.

V is TRBV11-2 and J is TRBJ2-5, with D perhaps matching TRBD1 (7 bases). The germline V and J ends were trimmed by 1 base and 1 base, with 13 bases remaining between them. From germline, CDR1 is SGHAT and CDR2 FQNNGV. The CDR3 runs to 16 residues. The CDR3 DNA sequence: TGTGCCAGCAGCTTAGGTTTCAGGGGGGCCCAAGAGACCCAGTACTTC. Translating gives CASSLGFRGAQETQYF.

The CDR3 nucleotides are TGTGCCAGCAGCCAAGAGGGGTCCTACAATGAGCAGTTCTTC. Its translation is CASSQEGSYNEQFF. The chain couples TRBV14 to TRBJ2-1; no clear D. Germline V lookup: CDR1 SGHDN, CDR2 FVKESK. The CDR3 runs 14 residues. V lost 0 bases, J lost 1 base, and 4 bases lay in between.